Each of the 24 T cell receptor beta chains below was sequenced from the same sample in a study of long-term antiretroviral therapy in people with HIV. immunoSEQ v3.0 was run at survey level. Clones were read by immunoSEQ multiplex PCR, and TCRdb kept only the in-frame ones, dropping some. The table lists about 21,000 clones, approximately 77% of them singletons. The source was unsorted PBMCs, collected at the start of antiretroviral therapy. The receptor set was obtained from a man aged 50 to 59 with HIV.

The rearrangement joins TRBV11-2 to TRBJ2-3; 9 bases match TRBD1. The CDR3 spans 18 residues. J gave up 0 bases and V 1 base, and 8 bases lay outside the gene matches. Germline lookup yields CDR1 SGHAT and CDR2 FQNNGV. The CDR3 DNA is TGTGCCAGCAGCTTAGGAAACAGGGGGCGGCTAAGCACAGATACGCAGTATTTT. Translated, it gives CASSLGNRGRLSTDTQYF.

The chain has TRBV6-1 and TRBJ1-1; no clear D. Germline loops: CDR1 MNHNS, CDR2 SASEGT. This CDR3 comprises 15 residues. V was pared by 6 bases and J by 0 bases, with 14 bases between. CDR3 protein: CASRTAAGMNTEAFF. The CDR3 DNA reads TGTGCCAGCAGGACGGCCGCCGGCATGAACACTGAAGCTTTCTTT.

The V call is TRBV7-2, the J call TRBJ2-5, with 12 positions matching TRBD2. V lost 4 bases to trimming and J lost 5 bases; unmatched junction nucleotides: 5. Germline V gene sequence: CDR1 SGHTA, CDR2 FQGNSA. This CDR3 is built from 15 residues. The CDR3 reads CASSWASGRAETQYF. CDR3 sequence (DNA): TGTGCCAGCAGCTGGGCTAGCGGGAGGGCGGAGACCCAGTACTTC.

This rearrangement joins TRBV27 to TRBJ1-2; D might be TRBD1 (5 bases). The length of the CDR3 is 15 residues. Germline V gives CDR1 MNHEY, CDR2 SMNVEV (reference sequence). Trimming shortened V by 4 bases and J by 2 bases, and 14 bases separated the two germline ends. Here the CDR3 reads CASSSTGRGNYGYTF. CDR3 in DNA: TGTGCCAGCAGTTCAACGGGACGGGGGAACTATGGCTACACCTTC.

The J gene is TRBJ1-2, the V gene TRBV6-6, with 7 bases aligning to TRBD1. Germline values: CDR1 MNHNY, CDR2 SVGAGI (reference sequence). CDR3 length: 14 residues. V lost 7 bases, J lost 5 bases, and 10 bases stayed unmatched. CDR3 region: CASTYLGQRYGYTF. The CDR3 bases are TGTGCCAGCACCTACCTGGGACAGAGATATGGCTACACCTTC.

The rearrangement joins TRBV6-1 to TRBJ1-1; D is perhaps TRBD1 (6 bases). V gave up 1 base and J gave up 5 bases, with 11 bases separating them. CDR1 is MNHNS, CDR2 SASEGT, per germline. CDR3 length: 14 residues. DNA of the CDR3: TGTGCCAGCAGTGAAGAAGGGACAAATACTGAAGCTTTCTTT. This gives the protein CASSEEGTNTEAFF.

The V gene is TRBV9, the J gene TRBJ2-6, with a weak D call TRBD1 (5 bases). Germline assignment: CDR1 SGDLS and CDR2 YYNGEE. The length of the CDR3 is 17 residues. Deletions cut 0 bases from V and 0 bases from J, with 10 bases between. CDR3 sequence reads: CASSVALDSSGANVLTF. The CDR3 bases are TGTGCCAGCAGCGTAGCCTTAGACAGCTCTGGGGCCAACGTCCTGACTTTC.

The V and J genes are TRBV7-3 and TRBJ2-7, with no clear D. The germline CDR1 and CDR2 sequences are SGHTA and FQGTGA. V was cut by 1 base and J by 5 bases, with 6 bases left in between. The CDR3 extends over 12 amino acids. This chain's CDR3 is CASSLKADEQYF. Here the CDR3 DNA reads TGTGCCAGCAGCTTAAAGGCCGACGAGCAGTACTTC.

The V call is TRBV27, the J call TRBJ2-1, with 10 bases matching TRBD2. In germline, CDR1 is MNHEY, CDR2 SMNVEV (reference sequence). The J segment lost 11 bases and the V segment lost 2 bases, leaving 6 bases of the junction unmatched. The CDR3 is 14 residues long. CDR3 coding DNA: TGTGCCAGCAGTTTACCGTCTAGCGGGAGCCAGCAGTTCTTC. Its protein is CASSLPSSGSQQFF.

The V and J genes are TRBV29-1 and TRBJ2-7; 11 bases agree with TRBD1. Germline V gene lookup returns CDR1 SQVTM and CDR2 ANQGSEA. The CDR3 runs to 19 residues. V trimming: 4 bases; J trimming: 1 base; junction bases outside the gene matches: 18. In nucleotides, the CDR3 is TGCAGCGTTGCCCGTAGCGGGGTATTAGGACAGGGGGCATCCTACGAGCAGTACTTC. Encoded protein: CSVARSGVLGQGASYEQYF.

Written as DNA, the CDR3 is TGTGCCAGCAGCTTTGAGGGAGGGAGGAATCAGCCCCAGCATTTT. Amino acids: CASSFEGGRNQPQHF. This rearrangement joins TRBV7-2 to TRBJ1-5; D not certain. V was cut by 3 bases and J by 4 bases, with 13 bases left in between. The CDR3 runs 15 residues. CDR1 SGHTA and CDR2 FQGNSA come from the germline V gene.

The chain recombines TRBV27 with TRBJ2-5, with no clear D. CDR1 MNHEY and CDR2 SMNVEV come from the germline V gene (reference sequence). The germline V and J ends were trimmed by 8 bases and 4 bases, with 17 bases remaining between them. This CDR3 has 14 amino acids. The CDR3 spells CASAPLTASETQYF. The CDR3 DNA reads as TGTGCCAGCGCCCCCCTCACAGCCTCAGAGACCCAGTACTTC.

The chain uses TRBV29-1 and TRBJ2-2; tentative D call: TRBD1 (5 bases). CDR1 is SQVTM, CDR2 ANQGSEA, per germline. There are 14 residues in the CDR3. The V end lost 4 bases, the J end lost 6 bases, and 15 bases lay between the germline ends. The CDR3 nucleotides read TGCAGCGTTGTCAGGGCCGGTCGAGCCGGGGAGCTGTTTTTT. Its protein product is CSVVRAGRAGELFF.

CDR3: CASKWGGHNSPLHF. DNA for the CDR3: TGTGCCAGCAAATGGGGGGGCCACAATTCACCCCTCCACTTT. The chain couples TRBV27 to TRBJ1-6; D might be TRBD1 (6 bases). The CDR3 is 14 residues long. Trimming cost V 7 bases and J 7 bases, with 14 bases left between them. Germline loops: CDR1 MNHEY, CDR2 SMNVEV (reference sequence).

V gene TRBV6-5 combines with J gene TRBJ2-5; tentative D call: TRBD1 (6 bases). The CDR3 is made up of 13 amino acids. Germline V CDR1 and CDR2: MNHEY, SVGAGI. V lost 6 bases and J 5 bases, leaving 13 bases between the germline ends. The CDR3 here is CASSRTRGETQYF. The DNA of the CDR3 is TGTGCCAGCAGCCGGACGAGGGGGGAGACCCAGTACTTC.

This clone was recorded once. The V and J genes are TRBV6-5 and TRBJ2-3, with TRBD1 as a possible D gene (6 bases). Trimming cost V 6 bases and J 5 bases, with 18 bases left between them. CDR3 size: 15 residues. CDR1 and CDR2 from the germline V gene are MNHEY and SVGAGI. The CDR3 DNA reads TGTGCCAGCAGAGAACAGGGCGTTGGGCGAGATACGCAGTATTTT. Translating gives CASREQGVGRDTQYF.

The sample holds a few counts of this clone. The genes are TRBV7-8 and TRBJ2-7; 7 positions agree with TRBD1. The CDR3 covers 15 residues. Trimming removed 4 bases from V and 7 bases from J; junction bases left unmatched: 13. Germline V CDR1 and CDR2: SGHVS, FQNEAQ. Here the CDR3 DNA reads TGTGCCAGCAGCTCCGAGGACAGGCCAACGAGAGAGCAGTACTTC. It codes for CASSSEDRPTREQYF.

By frequency in the sample, this clone is medium-sized. CDR3 sequence (DNA): TGTGCCAGCTCACCGGTGACTAGCGGGGGGGCTAGTAATGAGCAGTTCTTC. It translates to CASSPVTSGGASNEQFF. The genes are TRBV18 and TRBJ2-1; 14 nucleotides match TRBD2. Germline loops: CDR1 KGHSH, CDR2 LQKENI. J was trimmed by 7 bases and V by 3 bases; bases with no gene match: 8. The CDR3 has 17 amino acids.

The rearrangement uses TRBV7-9 and TRBJ1-1, with D maybe TRBD1 (5 bases). The CDR3 runs 15 residues. CDR1 is SEHNR, CDR2 FQNEAQ, per germline (reference sequence). The V and J ends lost 1 base and 4 bases respectively, with 13 bases between them. The CDR3 is CASSLGGGYSTEAFF. In DNA form, the CDR3 reads TGTGCCAGCAGCTTAGGTGGGGGGTATAGCACTGAAGCTTTCTTT.

This clone showed up just a few times. The chain has TRBV6-7 and TRBJ1-2; D unresolved. TRBV6-7 is flagged as an ORF with uncertain function. The CDR3 spans 15 residues. The V and J ends lost 0 bases and 4 bases respectively, with 12 bases between them. The CDR3 here is CASSYSRIGFYGYTF. CDR3 coding DNA: TGTGCCAGCAGTTACTCGAGAATAGGTTTCTATGGCTACACCTTC.

The genes are TRBV28 and TRBJ1-1; the D is unclear. This CDR3 comprises 13 residues. Germline V gene data show CDR1 as MDHEN and CDR2 as SYDVKM. Deletions cut 4 bases from V and 1 base from J, with 7 bases between. The CDR3 here is CASSSRGNTEAFF. In nucleotides, the CDR3 is TGTGCCAGCAGTTCAAGAGGGAACACTGAAGCTTTCTTT.

The chain uses TRBV30 and TRBJ2-7; 9 bases fit TRBD2. CDR3 length: 13 amino acids. J was trimmed by 6 bases and V by 1 base; bases with no gene match: 4. CDR1 is GTSNPN and CDR2 is SVGIG in the germline V gene (reference sequence). CDR3 in DNA: TGTGCCTGGAGTGAATTTAGCGGGAGCGAGCAGTACTTC. This sequence encodes CAWSEFSGSEQYF.

V is TRBV6-1 and J is TRBJ1-5; 7 bases match TRBD1. V lost 4 bases, J lost 11 bases, and 8 bases stayed unmatched. From germline, CDR1 is MNHNS and CDR2 SASEGT. The CDR3 spans 13 residues. CDR3 sequence reads: CASSADRPWAQHF. The CDR3 DNA reads TGTGCCAGCAGTGCGGACAGGCCTTGGGCCCAGCATTTT.

The chain has TRBV7-2 and TRBJ1-2; D gene unclear. Trimming shortened V by 8 bases and J by 8 bases, and 9 bases separated the two germline ends. Germline V gives CDR1 SGHTA, CDR2 FQGNSA. This CDR3 region has 10 residues. The CDR3 bases are TGTGCCAGCTCCTTGGGGGGCTACACCTTC. It specifies CASSLGGYTF.